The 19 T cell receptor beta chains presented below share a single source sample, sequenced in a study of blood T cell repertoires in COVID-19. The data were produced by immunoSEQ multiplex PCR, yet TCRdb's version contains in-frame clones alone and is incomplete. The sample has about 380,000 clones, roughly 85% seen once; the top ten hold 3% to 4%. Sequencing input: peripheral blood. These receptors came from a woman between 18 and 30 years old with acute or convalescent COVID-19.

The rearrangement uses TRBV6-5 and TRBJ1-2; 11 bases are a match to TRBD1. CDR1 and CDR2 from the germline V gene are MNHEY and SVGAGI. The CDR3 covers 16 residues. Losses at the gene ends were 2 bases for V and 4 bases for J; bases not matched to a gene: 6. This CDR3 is CASSYRTGGAPYGYTF. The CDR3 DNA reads TGTGCCAGCAGTTACCGGACAGGGGGCGCTCCCTATGGCTACACCTTC.

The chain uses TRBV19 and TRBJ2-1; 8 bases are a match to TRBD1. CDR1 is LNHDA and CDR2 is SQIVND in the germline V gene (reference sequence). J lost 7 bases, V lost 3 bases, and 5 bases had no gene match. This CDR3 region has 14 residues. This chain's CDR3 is CASSITGGRNEQFF. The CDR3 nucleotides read TGTGCCAGTAGTATCACAGGGGGAAGGAATGAGCAGTTCTTC.

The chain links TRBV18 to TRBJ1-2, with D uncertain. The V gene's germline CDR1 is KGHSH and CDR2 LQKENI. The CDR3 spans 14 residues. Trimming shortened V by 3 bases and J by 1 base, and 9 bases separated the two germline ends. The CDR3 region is CASSPISGNYGYTF. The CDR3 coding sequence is TGTGCCAGCTCACCCATCAGCGGTAACTATGGCTACACCTTC.

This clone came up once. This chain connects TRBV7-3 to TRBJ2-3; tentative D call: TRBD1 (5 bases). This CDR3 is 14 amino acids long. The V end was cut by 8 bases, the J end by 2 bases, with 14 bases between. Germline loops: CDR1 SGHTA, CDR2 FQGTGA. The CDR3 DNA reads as TGTGCCAGCGGTCGGCAGGGAAACACAGATACGCAGTATTTT. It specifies CASGRQGNTDTQYF.

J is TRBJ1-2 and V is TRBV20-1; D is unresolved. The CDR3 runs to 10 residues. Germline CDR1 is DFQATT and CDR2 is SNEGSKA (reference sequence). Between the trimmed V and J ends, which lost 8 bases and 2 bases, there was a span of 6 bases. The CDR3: CSSPNYGYTF. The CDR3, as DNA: TGCAGTTCCCCGAACTATGGCTACACCTTC.

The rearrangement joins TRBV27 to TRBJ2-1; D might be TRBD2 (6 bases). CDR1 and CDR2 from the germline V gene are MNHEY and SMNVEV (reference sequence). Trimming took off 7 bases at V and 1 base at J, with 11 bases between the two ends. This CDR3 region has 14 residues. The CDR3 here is CASKSGFSYNEQFF. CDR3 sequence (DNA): TGTGCCAGCAAAAGCGGGTTTTCCTACAATGAGCAGTTCTTC.

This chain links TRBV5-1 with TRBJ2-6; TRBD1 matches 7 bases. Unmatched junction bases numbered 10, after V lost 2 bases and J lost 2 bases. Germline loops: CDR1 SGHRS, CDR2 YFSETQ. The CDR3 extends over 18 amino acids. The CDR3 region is CASSLQGQQSPGANVLTF. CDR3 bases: TGCGCCAGCAGCTTACAGGGGCAGCAGTCCCCTGGGGCCAACGTCCTGACTTTC.

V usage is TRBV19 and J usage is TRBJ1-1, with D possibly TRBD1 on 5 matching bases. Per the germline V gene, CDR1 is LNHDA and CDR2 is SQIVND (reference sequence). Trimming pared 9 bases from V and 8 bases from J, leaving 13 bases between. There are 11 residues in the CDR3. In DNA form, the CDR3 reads TGTGCCAGCAGGAGCCGGACAGAAGCTTTCTTT. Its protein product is CASRSRTEAFF.

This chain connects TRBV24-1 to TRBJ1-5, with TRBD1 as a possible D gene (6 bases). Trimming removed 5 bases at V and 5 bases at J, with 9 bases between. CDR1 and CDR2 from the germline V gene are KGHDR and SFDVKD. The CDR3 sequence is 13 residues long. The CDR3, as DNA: TGTGCCACCAGTGTCAGGGGCGATCAGCCCCAGCATTTT. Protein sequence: CATSVRGDQPQHF.

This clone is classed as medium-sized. Here the CDR3 reads CASSSVGEQFF. The CDR3 DNA sequence: TGCGCCAGCAGCTCCGTCGGGGAGCAGTTCTTC. The chain couples TRBV4-1 to TRBJ2-1; D is uncertain. The CDR3 consists of 11 residues. The germline CDR1 and CDR2 sequences are MGHRA and YSYEKL. Trimming removed 5 bases from V and 10 bases from J, with 9 bases in between.

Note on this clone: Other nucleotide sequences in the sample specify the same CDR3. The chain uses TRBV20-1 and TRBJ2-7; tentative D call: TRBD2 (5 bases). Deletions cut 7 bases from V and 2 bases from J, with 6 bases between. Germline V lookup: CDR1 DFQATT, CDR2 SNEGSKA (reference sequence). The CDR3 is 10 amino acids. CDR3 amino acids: CSVGTYEQYF. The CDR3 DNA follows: TGCAGTGTCGGGACCTACGAGCAGTACTTC.

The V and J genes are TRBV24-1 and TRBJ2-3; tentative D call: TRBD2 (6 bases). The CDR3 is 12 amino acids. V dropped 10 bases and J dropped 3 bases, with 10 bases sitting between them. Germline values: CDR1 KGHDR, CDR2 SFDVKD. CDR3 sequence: CATGEDTDTQYF. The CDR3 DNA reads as TGTGCCACTGGGGAGGATACAGATACGCAGTATTTT.

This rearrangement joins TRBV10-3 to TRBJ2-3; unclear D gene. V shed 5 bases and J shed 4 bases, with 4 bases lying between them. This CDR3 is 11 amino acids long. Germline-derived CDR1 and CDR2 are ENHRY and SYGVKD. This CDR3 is CAISIADTQYF. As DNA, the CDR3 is TGTGCCATCAGTATAGCAGATACGCAGTATTTT.

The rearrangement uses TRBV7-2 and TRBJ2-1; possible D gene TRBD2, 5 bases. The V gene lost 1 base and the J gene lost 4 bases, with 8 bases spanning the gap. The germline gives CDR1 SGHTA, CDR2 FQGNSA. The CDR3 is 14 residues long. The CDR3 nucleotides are TGTGCCAGCAGCTTAGGGCTAGCTTACAATGAGCAGTTCTTC. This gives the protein CASSLGLAYNEQFF.

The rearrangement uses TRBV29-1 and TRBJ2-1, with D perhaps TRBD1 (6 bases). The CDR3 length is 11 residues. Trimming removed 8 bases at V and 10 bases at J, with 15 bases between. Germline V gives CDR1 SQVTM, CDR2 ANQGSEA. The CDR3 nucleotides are TGCAGCTATACAGGGCATAGGGAGCAGTTCTTC. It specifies CSYTGHREQFF.

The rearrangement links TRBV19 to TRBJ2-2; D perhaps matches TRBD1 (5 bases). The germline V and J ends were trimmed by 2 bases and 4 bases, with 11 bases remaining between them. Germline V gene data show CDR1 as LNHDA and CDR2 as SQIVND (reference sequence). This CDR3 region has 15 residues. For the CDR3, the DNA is TGTGCCAGTAGTATAAGACAGCGATCCACCGGGGAGCTGTTTTTT. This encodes CASSIRQRSTGELFF. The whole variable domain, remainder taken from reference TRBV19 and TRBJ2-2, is DGGITQSPKYLFRKEGQNVTLSCEQNLNHDAMYWYRQDPGQGLRLIYYSQIVNDFQKGDIAEGYSVSREKKESFPLTVTSAQKNPTAFYLCASSIRQRSTGELFFGEGSRLTVL.

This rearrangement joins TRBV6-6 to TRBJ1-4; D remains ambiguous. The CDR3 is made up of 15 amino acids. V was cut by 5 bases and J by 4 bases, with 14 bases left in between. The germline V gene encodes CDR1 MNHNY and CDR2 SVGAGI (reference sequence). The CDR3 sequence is CASSLIGVLNEKLFF. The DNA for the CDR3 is TGTGCCAGCAGTCTAATCGGGGTCCTTAATGAAAAACTGTTTTTT.

CDR3 nucleotides: TGTGCCAGCAGCCTTCTAGACGAGCAGTACTTC. As protein: CASSLLDEQYF. V gene TRBV3-1 (or the pseudogene TRBV3-2) combines with J gene TRBJ2-7; D gene unclear. V lost 4 bases to trimming and J lost 5 bases, with 6 bases between them. Germline V gene data show CDR1 as LGHDT and CDR2 as YNNKEL (reference sequence). The length of the CDR3 is 11 residues.

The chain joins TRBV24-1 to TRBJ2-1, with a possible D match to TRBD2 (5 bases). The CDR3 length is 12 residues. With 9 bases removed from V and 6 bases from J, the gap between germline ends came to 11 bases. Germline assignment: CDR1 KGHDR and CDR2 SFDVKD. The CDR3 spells CATSNSGNEQFF. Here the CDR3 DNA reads TGTGCCACCTCTAACAGCGGCAATGAGCAGTTCTTC.